These 17 T cell receptor beta chains originate from one sample sequenced in a study of glioma-infiltrating T cells after dendritic cell vaccination. Generated by immunoSEQ multiplex PCR, the TCRdb table keeps only in-frame clones and is missing some. Of 75,000 to 100,000 clones listed, 79% are singletons. Sequenced material: blood, taken before dendritic cell vaccination. The receptors were gathered from a human donor with glioblastoma.

The V gene is TRBV18, the J gene TRBJ1-4; a weak D match, TRBD1 (6 bases). The CDR3 has 12 amino acids. V was trimmed by 4 bases and J by 11 bases, leaving 11 bases between them. The germline V gene has CDR1 KGHSH and CDR2 LQKENI. DNA of the CDR3: TGTGCCAGCTCACAAGGTCAGGGGAAACTGTTTTTT. Encoded protein: CASSQGQGKLFF.

The rearrangement links TRBV21-1 to TRBJ2-3; the table's TRBD1 call for D was not verified on the DNA. TRBV21-1 is tagged as a pseudogene. There are 14 residues in the CDR3. CDR3 sequence: CASSTWTGSDTQYF. The CDR3 bases are TGTGCCAGCAGCACCTGGACAGGGTCAGATACGCAGTATTTT.

The chain links TRBV5-6 to TRBJ2-2; TRBD2 is a possible D gene (5 bases). Germline CDR1 and CDR2: SGHDT and YYEEEE. CDR3 length: 13 amino acids. Trimming took 2 bases from V and 4 from J, leaving 6 bases between them. CDR3 loop: CASSFSVTGELFF. The CDR3 DNA sequence: TGTGCCAGCAGCTTTAGCGTCACCGGGGAGCTGTTTTTT. Full variable domain (missing parts from reference TRBV5-6 and TRBJ2-2): DAGVTQSPTHLIKTRGQQVTLRCSPKSGHDTVSWYQQALGQGPQFIFQYYEEEERQRGNFPDRFSGHQFPNYSSELNVNALLLGDSALYLCASSFSVTGELFFGEGSRLTVL.

V usage is TRBV5-4 and J usage is TRBJ2-3, with 8 bases that match TRBD2. From germline, CDR1 is SGHNT and CDR2 YYREEE (reference sequence). The CDR3 extends over 18 amino acids. The V segment lost 4 bases and the J segment 2 bases; nucleotides outside the gene matches: 15. CDR3 coding DNA: TGTGCCAGCAGCCCACTTGGGGCTATTAGCGGGACCACAGATACGCAGTATTTT. Translating it yields CASSPLGAISGTTDTQYF.

The chain links TRBV14 to TRBJ2-2; the match to TRBD1 covers 7 bases. The CDR3 extends over 17 amino acids. Germline CDR1 is SGHDN and CDR2 is FVKESK. Trimming removed 1 base from V and 0 bases from J; junction bases left unmatched: 5. DNA of the CDR3: TGTGCCAGCAGCCAAGTGATCGGGACAGCGAACACCGGGGAGCTGTTTTTT. This sequence encodes CASSQVIGTANTGELFF.

The V gene is TRBV7-6, the J gene TRBJ1-1; 9 nucleotides align to TRBD1. The V segment lost 5 bases and the J segment 5 bases; nucleotides outside the gene matches: 3. This CDR3 contains 13 residues. CDR1 SGHVS and CDR2 FNYEAQ come from the germline V gene. The CDR3 coding sequence is TGTGCCAGCAGCGAGACAGGGGGTACTGAAGCTTTCTTT. Amino acids: CASSETGGTEAFF.

The chain combines TRBV10-3 with TRBJ2-3, with 10 bases lining up with TRBD2. CDR1 ENHRY and CDR2 SYGVKD come from the germline V gene. J gave up 4 bases and V 0 bases, and 10 bases lay outside the gene matches. The CDR3 runs 18 residues. The CDR3 sequence is CAISESEKRGGRADTQYF. Written as DNA, the CDR3 is TGTGCCATCAGTGAGTCGGAGAAGCGGGGGGGCCGCGCAGATACGCAGTATTTT.

The gene calls are TRBV28 and TRBJ1-3; no definite D call. Trimming took off 3 bases at V and 0 bases at J, with 6 bases between the two ends. The germline CDR1 and CDR2 sequences are MDHEN and SYDVKM. The CDR3 covers 14 residues. CDR3 loop: CASSLYRSGNTIYF. The CDR3 DNA reads as TGTGCCAGCAGTTTGTATCGCTCTGGAAACACCATATATTTT.

The rearrangement uses TRBV6-1 and TRBJ2-3; D gene ambiguous. This CDR3 is built from 13 residues. V was pared by 3 bases and J by 8 bases, with 12 bases between. Germline-derived CDR1 and CDR2 are MNHNS and SASEGT. CDR3 nucleotides: TGTGCCAGCAGTGAGATCCTCCGGGTTACGCAGTATTTT. Amino acid sequence: CASSEILRVTQYF.

V is TRBV6-1 and J is TRBJ1-2; TRBD1 matches 7 bases. The CDR3 runs 15 residues. From germline, CDR1 is MNHNS and CDR2 SASEGT. Trimming cost V 7 bases and J 3 bases; bases outside gene matches: 11. CDR3 sequence reads: CASNSGTAVHYGYTF. DNA for the CDR3: TGTGCCAGCAACTCCGGGACAGCTGTCCACTATGGCTACACCTTC.

This chain connects TRBV5-1 to TRBJ2-5, with D tentatively TRBD1 (7 bases). The J call may be incorrect, as the DNA end agrees better with TRBJ2-7. The germline gives CDR1 SGHRS, CDR2 YFSETQ. The CDR3 loop spans 14 amino acids. In DNA form, the CDR3 reads TGCGCCAGCAGCGACCACAGGGGAGGCAACGAGCAGTACTTC. Translation: CASSDHRGGNEQYF.

Turning to this clone: One junction end disagrees with the germline gene, perhaps due to a read error. V is TRBV19 and J is TRBJ2-6, with TRBD1 identical over 8 bases. CDR3 length equals 17 residues. Germline V CDR1 and CDR2: LNHDA, SQIVND (reference sequence). CDR3 residues: CASRIDRGEAGANVLTF. The DNA for the CDR3 is TGTGCCAGTAGAATAGACAGGGGAGAGGCTGGGGCCAACGTCCTGACTTTC.

The rearrangement uses TRBV18 and TRBJ1-2, with 7 bases fitting TRBD1. The CDR3 covers 15 residues. V lost 2 bases to trimming and J lost 6 bases; unmatched junction nucleotides: 9. Germline CDR1 KGHSH, CDR2 LQKENI. This chain's CDR3 is CASSPKQGGGDGYTF. The CDR3 DNA follows: TGTGCCAGCTCACCAAAACAAGGAGGGGGCGATGGCTACACCTTC.

The gene calls are TRBV7-3 and TRBJ1-6, with D possibly TRBD1 on 5 matching bases. Germline lookup yields CDR1 SGHTA and CDR2 FQGTGA. The CDR3 has 13 residues. V lost 4 bases to trimming and J lost 10 bases, with 11 bases between them. DNA for the CDR3: TGTGCCAGCAGCTCACAGGAGGGGTCACCCCTCCACTTT. It specifies CASSSQEGSPLHF.

The chain employs TRBV30 and TRBJ1-2, with 9 bases fitting TRBD1. This CDR3 comprises 15 residues. Unmatched junction bases numbered 9, after V lost 3 bases and J lost 4 bases. The germline V gene has CDR1 GTSNPN and CDR2 SVGIG (reference sequence). CDR3 DNA: TGTGCCTGGAGGCATCCTGGGACAGGGAGCTATGGCTACACCTTC. Translation gives CAWRHPGTGSYGYTF.

This CDR3 is CASSSGRVETQYF. Written as DNA, the CDR3 is TGTGCCAGCAGCTCAGGGAGGGTGGAGACCCAGTACTTC. The V call is TRBV11-2, the J call TRBJ2-5, with TRBD2 matching over 7 bases. Germline V lookup: CDR1 SGHAT, CDR2 FQNNGV. After removal of 4 bases from V and 5 bases from J, the junction contained 4 bases not matched to a gene. This CDR3 is built from 13 residues.

This chain links TRBV6-5 with TRBJ1-4, with TRBD1 matching over 8 bases. Per germline, CDR1 MNHEY and CDR2 SVGAGI. Trimming took 5 bases from V and 11 from J; bases not matched to a gene: 4. The CDR3 runs to 12 residues. In nucleotides, the CDR3 is TGTGCCAGCAGTCCCGGACAGGGTAAACTGTTTTTT. Translation: CASSPGQGKLFF.